The entry below gives a single T cell receptor beta chain sequence along with its context. What it binds is unknown. The sample belongs to a study of CXCR3-negative and CXCR3-positive naive CD8 T cells. Study-wide results and limits: The majority of assays used fresh PBMCs, and CXCR3 expression partially decreased after cryopreservation. Naive subsets were similarly diverse, while memory CD8+ repertoires were much less diverse. The authors found comparable surface CD5 between naive subsets and inferred TCR strength from TRB CDR3 properties. The study found more hydrophobic TRB CDR3s in CXCR3-positive naive cells than in CXCR3-negative naive cells.

Germline V CDR1 and CDR2: SGHTA, FQGTGA. CDR3 size: 13 residues. Researchers prepared the TRB cDNA libraries using 5' RACE with UMI labels. TCRdb reprocessed the 5' RACE reads and reports one entry per CDR3 protein, with no DNA. The specimen's table records 150,000 or so distinct CDR3 sequences. This clonotype originated in a human donor in good health. Some clones in this sample may be carry-over from other donors' samples. Sequencing input: naive CXCR3- CD8+ T cells from blood. Documented subset: CD45RO-CCR7+CD27+CD95- naive CD8+ T cells lacking CXCR3 (TNR3-). The chain uses TRBV7-3 and TRBJ2-3. The CDR3 sequence: CASSPFPADTQYF.